The TCR beta chain under discussion was sequenced for a study of shared clonotypes between healthy human individuals. The study, taken as a whole, reports: Naive subsets tended to show greater estimated richness than memory subsets. Non-shared clonotypes were found to have lower generation probabilities than the clonotypes that were shared by all four of the sorted-subset donors. Several donors showed sharing of around 5% of naive CD4 clonotypes.

The CDR3 contains 13 residues. Germline-derived CDR1 and CDR2 are MNHNS and SASEGT. Deletions cut 6 bases from V and 3 bases from J, with 9 bases between. A note on this clone: What it binds is unknown.

Across several immunoSEQ plates, the genomic DNA of each subset was split evenly. Repertoires were generated with immunoSEQ multiplex PCR, while TCRdb's copy carries only in-frame clones and drops some. The repertoire holds roughly 1,500,000 clones, 98% seen once, with about 0.4% in the top ten. The receptor was derived from a young man in good health. This chain uses TRBV6-1 with TRBJ1-5; D is perhaps TRBD1 (6 bases). What was sequenced was naive CD4+ T cells sorted from blood. Subset described: CD45RA+ positively selected. The chain's CDR3 is CASRGGINQPQHF. CDR3 nucleotide sequence: TGTGCCAGCAGGGGGGGCATCAATCAGCCCCAGCATTTT.